These 17 T cell receptor beta chains share one sample of origin, sequenced in a study of memory CD4+ T cells and cytomegalovirus serostatus. Profiling relied on immunoSEQ multiplex PCR, and the TCRdb table lists in-frame clones only, not all of them. The sample holds 50,000 to 60,000 clones, more than 70% seen once. The sort gate was single viable CD3+CD4+CD8-CD45RO+ cells for memory CD4+ T cells. Input material: memory CD4+ T cells from blood. The receptors here all came from an adult in good health and CMV-seropositive.

About this clone: Compared with germline, one end of the junction differs, possibly owing to a read error. The chain recombines TRBV7-7 with TRBJ2-1, with TRBD1 matching 10 bases. From germline, CDR1 is SSHAT and CDR2 FNYEAQ (reference sequence). The CDR3 contains 15 residues. CDR3 protein: CASSLESGQGNEQFF. The CDR3 DNA reads as TGTGCTAGCAGCTTAGAATCGGGACAGGGGAATGAGCAGTTCTTC. The whole variable domain, filled in from reference TRBV7-7 and TRBJ2-1, reads GAGVSQSPRYKVTKRGQDVTLRCDPISSHATLYWYQQALGQGPEFLTYFNYEAQPDKSGLPSDRFSAERPEGSISTLTIQRTEQRDSAMYRCASSLESGQGNEQFFGPGTRLTVL.

This rearrangement joins TRBV6-6 to TRBJ2-7; 8 nucleotides agree with TRBD2. CDR1 is MNHNY and CDR2 is SVGAGI in the germline V gene (reference sequence). Trimming at V came to 7 bases and at J to 0 bases, leaving 5 bases not matched to a gene. The CDR3 extends over 14 amino acids. Written as DNA, the CDR3 is TGTGCCAGCACGGCGGGGGGCTCCTCCTACGAGCAGTACTTC. It translates to CASTAGGSSYEQYF.

The chain combines TRBV6-5 with TRBJ2-7; D ambiguous. The CDR3 is made up of 14 amino acids. Germline V gene data show CDR1 as MNHEY and CDR2 as SVGAGI. V shed 0 bases and J shed 2 bases, with 8 bases lying between them. CDR3 sequence (DNA): TGTGCCAGCAGTTACTCATCCGGACCCTACGAGCAGTACTTC. Amino acid sequence: CASSYSSGPYEQYF.

The J gene is TRBJ1-1, the V gene TRBV7-2; D unresolved. Per the germline V gene, CDR1 is SGHTA and CDR2 is FQGNSA. CDR3 length equals 13 residues. V was cut by 5 bases and J by 5 bases, with 12 bases left in between. The CDR3 bases are TGTGCCAGCAGCCCGGACTCGGCAACTGAAGCTTTCTTT. Residues: CASSPDSATEAFF.

The rearrangement links TRBV5-4 to TRBJ1-2, with 10 bases matching TRBD1. Germline V gene data show CDR1 as SGHNT and CDR2 as YYREEE (reference sequence). The J segment lost 1 base and the V segment lost 3 bases, leaving 6 bases of the junction unmatched. There are 16 residues in the CDR3. As DNA, the CDR3 is TGTGCCAGCAGCTATCCGGGACAGGGGCGTAACTATGGCTACACCTTC. It specifies CASSYPGQGRNYGYTF.

This clone occurred a few times. In DNA, the CDR3 is TGCGCCAGCAGTGAGTCGATAACTGATACGCAGTATTTT. It codes for CASSESITDTQYF. This chain connects TRBV10-1 to TRBJ2-3; D is undetermined. The germline V gene has CDR1 WNHNN and CDR2 SYGVQD (reference sequence). V lost 0 bases, J lost 6 bases, and 7 bases lay in between. This CDR3 region has 13 residues.

V and J are TRBV4-2 and TRBJ1-2; perhaps TRBD1 as D (6 bases). With 3 bases removed from V and 5 bases from J, the gap between germline ends came to 19 bases. Germline V lookup: CDR1 LGHNA, CDR2 YNFKEQ. CDR3 length equals 16 residues. CDR3 sequence (DNA): TGTGCCAGCAGCCAGGCTACAGGGCAGAGGAGGTATGGCTACACCTTC. Amino acid sequence: CASSQATGQRRYGYTF.

This chain connects TRBV9 to TRBJ2-2, with TRBD1 matching 11 bases. This CDR3 region has 16 residues. V was clipped by 4 bases and J by 7 bases; unmatched bases: 9. CDR1 is SGDLS and CDR2 is YYNGEE in the germline V gene. The CDR3 here is CASSMHGQGAGGELFF. CDR3 coding DNA: TGTGCCAGCAGCATGCATGGACAGGGGGCCGGCGGGGAGCTGTTTTTT.

This clone was seen once. For the CDR3, the DNA is TGTGCCAGCAGCTTTCAGGACAGGCTAAACACTGAAGCTTTCTTT. Translated: CASSFQDRLNTEAFF. This rearrangement joins TRBV11-2 to TRBJ1-1; TRBD1 agrees at 7 bases. The CDR3 covers 15 residues. Germline trimming cut 3 bases from V and 2 bases from J; bases unmatched to any gene: 6. Germline V lookup: CDR1 SGHAT, CDR2 FQNNGV. Full variable domain (rest looked up from reference TRBV11-2 and TRBJ1-1): EAGVAQSPRYKIIEKRQSVAFWCNPISGHATLYWYQQILGQGPKLLIQFQNNGVVDDSQLPKDRFSAERLKGVDSTLKIQPAKLEDSAVYLCASSFQDRLNTEAFFGQGTRLTVV.

In DNA form, the CDR3 reads TGTGCCAGCAGCCAATTAGCGGGAGCAGATACGCAGTATTTT. Its translation: CASSQLAGADTQYF. V gene TRBV4-2 combines with J gene TRBJ2-3, with 9 nucleotides matching TRBD2. The CDR3 loop spans 14 amino acids. The V segment lost 2 bases and the J segment 4 bases; nucleotides outside the gene matches: 1. Germline CDR1 reads LGHNA; CDR2 reads YNFKEQ.

The chain combines TRBV30 with TRBJ2-2; D is unclear. This CDR3 spans 13 amino acids. CDR1 and CDR2 from the germline V gene are GTSNPN and SVGIG (reference sequence). V lost 2 bases and J 3 bases, leaving 7 bases between the germline ends. The CDR3 DNA follows: TGTGCCTGGAGTTTTACGTACACCGGGGAGCTGTTTTTT. Residues: CAWSFTYTGELFF.

The chain carries TRBV29-1 and TRBJ2-7; either TRBD1 or TRBD2 may fit D (5 bases each). Germline values: CDR1 SQVTM, CDR2 ANQGSEA. V dropped 4 bases and J dropped 2 bases, with 9 bases sitting between them. The CDR3 totals 12 residues. CDR3 sequence (DNA): TGCAGCGTTGGGGACGGAACCTACGAGCAGTACTTC. Amino acid sequence: CSVGDGTYEQYF.

V usage is TRBV15 and J usage is TRBJ1-1; a possible D gene is TRBD1 (5 bases). The CDR3 totals 15 residues. Germline values: CDR1 LNHNV, CDR2 YYDKDF (reference sequence). Trimming took 0 bases from V and 6 from J, leaving 14 bases between them. Written as DNA, the CDR3 is TGTGCCACCAGCAGAGATCGGGGGTCGGGCGCTGAAGCTTTCTTT. It codes for CATSRDRGSGAEAFF.

The table lists this clone with a few counts. The rearrangement joins TRBV11-3 to TRBJ2-1, with 7 bases identical to TRBD1. The germline CDR1 and CDR2 sequences are SGHNT and YENEEA. This CDR3 spans 16 amino acids. After removal of 1 base from V and 0 bases from J, the junction contained 3 bases not matched to a gene. DNA of the CDR3: TGTGCCAGCAGCTTAGCCGGGACAGCCTCCTACAATGAGCAGTTCTTC. Encoded protein: CASSLAGTASYNEQFF.

The chain couples TRBV27 to TRBJ1-4, with D unclear. V lost 7 bases, J lost 5 bases, and 14 bases lay in between. The germline CDR1 and CDR2 sequences are MNHEY and SMNVEV (reference sequence). The length of the CDR3 is 14 residues. The chain's CDR3 is CASTWNVGNEKLFF. As DNA, the CDR3 is TGTGCCAGCACCTGGAATGTTGGGAATGAAAAACTGTTTTTT.

With respect to this clone: This likely comes from a read error, as the CDR3 has no conserved phenylalanine or tryptophan at its end. The chain links TRBV7-6 to TRBJ1-1; no firm D call. The CDR3 extends over 14 amino acids. Germline CDR1 SGHVS, CDR2 FNYEAQ. V lost 5 bases and J lost 0, with 10 bases in between. The CDR3 reads CASSPRRLNTEAFL. CDR3 coding DNA: TGTGCCAGCAGCCCTCGGCGCCTGAACACTGAAGCTTTCTTG.

V is TRBV2 and J is TRBJ2-1, with 11 bases aligning to TRBD2. The germline V gene encodes CDR1 SNHLY and CDR2 FYNNEI. This CDR3 comprises 15 residues. V trimming: 7 bases; J trimming: 6 bases; junction bases outside the gene matches: 8. CDR3 sequence: CASTLGTSGTNEQFF. In nucleotides, the CDR3 is TGTGCCAGCACGCTAGGGACTAGCGGAACCAATGAGCAGTTCTTC.